The 15 T cell receptor beta chains in this list originate from one sample, sequenced in a study of beta chain features in type 1 diabetes (dated by TCRdb to the late 2010s). The library was made by the immunoSEQ multiplex PCR assay. The High Capacity cDNA Reverse Transcription Kit was used to reverse transcribe all of the isolated RNA, meaning that expressed TCRB transcripts were what got sequenced. TCRdb stores this immuneACCESS table with in-frame sequences only. Part of the clones is absent; in the studies checked, under half of the shortfall reflects unresolved V genes, and no reason is known for the rest. The sample includes hundreds of thousands of clones, with under 20% observed a single time. The ten largest clones take up 0.023% of the sample. The source material was naive CD4+ T cells from blood. What the cell subset or site label conveys for this sample: true naive CD4+ T cells. All receptors come from a young woman in good health.

In its sample, this clone was seen a few times. V gene TRBV14 combines with J gene TRBJ1-2, with a weak D call TRBD1 (5 bases). The V and J ends lost 1 base and 5 bases respectively, with 14 bases between them. The germline V gene has CDR1 SGHDN and CDR2 FVKESK. This CDR3 has 15 amino acids. In DNA, the CDR3 is TGTGCCAGCAGCCAAGTGTTTCAGGGACCATATGGCTACACCTTC. It codes for CASSQVFQGPYGYTF.

The chain has TRBV11-2 and TRBJ2-3, with D unresolved. The V gene lost 5 bases and the J gene lost 13 bases, with 19 bases spanning the gap. The germline V gene has CDR1 SGHAT and CDR2 FQNNGV. This CDR3 spans 13 amino acids. In DNA, the CDR3 is TGTGCCAGCAGCCCCGCTTGGTCCATCTCCAAGTATTTT. It codes for CASSPAWSISKYF.

This clone was detected a few times. The chain links TRBV6-7 to TRBJ2-1; 8 nucleotides line up with TRBD2. TRBV6-7 is annotated as an ORF whose role is uncertain. The CDR3 runs 16 residues. J lost 5 bases, V lost 0 bases, and 6 bases had no gene match. For the CDR3, the DNA is TGTGCCAGCAGTTACTCAAGAAGCGGGAGTAACAATGAGCAGTTCTTC. Protein sequence: CASSYSRSGSNNEQFF.

The V and J genes are TRBV7-2 and TRBJ2-7; D uncertain. Germline V gives CDR1 SGHTA, CDR2 FQGNSA. V lost 4 bases and J 2 bases, leaving 15 bases between the germline ends. The CDR3 is made up of 15 amino acids. The CDR3 loop is CASSSASPGPYEQYF. CDR3 DNA: TGTGCCAGCAGCTCAGCTTCCCCGGGCCCCTACGAGCAGTACTTC.

The V and J genes are TRBV11-1 and TRBJ2-1; TRBD2 might be the D (5 bases). Trimming removed 4 bases at V and 5 bases at J, with 15 bases between. This CDR3 has 15 residues. Germline V gene lookup returns CDR1 SGHAT and CDR2 FQDESV (reference sequence). CDR3 loop: CASSYPGTRNNEQFF. Written as DNA, the CDR3 is TGTGCCAGCAGCTACCCGGGAACTAGAAACAATGAGCAGTTCTTC.

This clone was counted a few times. The chain carries TRBV19 and TRBJ2-1; 10 bases are a match to TRBD2. In germline, CDR1 is LNHDA, CDR2 SQIVND (reference sequence). Trimming cost V 1 base and J 7 bases; bases outside gene matches: 7. The CDR3 runs to 16 residues. Here the CDR3 DNA reads TGTGCCAGTAGTATAGTAAGCGGGAGGGCCAAAAATGAGCAGTTCTTC. Translating it yields CASSIVSGRAKNEQFF.

This clone was found a few times. The CDR3 region is CASSRPQGDLNIQYF. The CDR3 DNA reads as TGTGCCAGCAGTCGGCCCCAGGGTGACCTAAACATTCAGTACTTC. This chain links TRBV6-6 with TRBJ2-4; possible D gene TRBD1, 5 bases. V lost 5 bases, J lost 6 bases, and 17 bases lay in between. Germline-derived CDR1 and CDR2 are MNHNY and SVGAGI (reference sequence). The CDR3 is 15 amino acids.

The rearrangement uses TRBV7-2 and TRBJ2-2; D is unresolved. The CDR3 has 11 residues. Trimming shortened V by 4 bases and J by 8 bases, and 5 bases separated the two germline ends. CDR1 is SGHTA and CDR2 is FQGNSA in the germline V gene. The CDR3 DNA is TGTGCCAGCAGCTCTCATGGGGAGCTGTTTTTT. Translating it yields CASSSHGELFF.

This clone was observed a handful of times. The chain uses TRBV4-1 and TRBJ2-1; D is undetermined. This CDR3 spans 17 amino acids. The germline V gene has CDR1 MGHRA and CDR2 YSYEKL. V lost 1 base to trimming and J lost 5 bases, with 18 bases between them. The chain's CDR3 is CASSQGVSAPPDNEQFF. CDR3 DNA: TGCGCCAGCAGCCAAGGGGTATCGGCTCCACCAGACAATGAGCAGTTCTTC.

This clone was seen more than once but under ten times. The chain has TRBV5-1 and TRBJ2-5, with D maybe TRBD2 (6 bases). Trimming stripped 4 bases from V and 4 bases from J, with 20 bases between. The CDR3 length is 16 residues. Germline V gene lookup returns CDR1 SGHRS and CDR2 YFSETQ. The CDR3 bases are TGCGCCAGCAGCCGTTCCTCGGCCGGGAGCGCAGAGACCCAGTACTTC. Its protein is CASSRSSAGSAETQYF.

This clone was seen more than once but under ten times. The chain combines TRBV7-2 with TRBJ2-6, with D possibly being TRBD1 or TRBD2 (5 bases each). This CDR3 contains 15 residues. The germline V gene encodes CDR1 SGHTA and CDR2 FQGNSA. V was trimmed by 4 bases and J by 4 bases, leaving 11 bases between them. The CDR3 DNA reads as TGTGCCAGCAGCTCCCGTGAGGGGGGGGCCAACGTCCTGACTTTC. Translating gives CASSSREGGANVLTF.

The rearrangement joins TRBV27 to TRBJ2-1, with D perhaps TRBD1 or TRBD2 (5 bases each). Trimming took off 8 bases at V and 2 bases at J, with 10 bases between the two ends. Germline CDR1 and CDR2: MNHEY and SMNVEV (reference sequence). This CDR3 contains 13 residues. The CDR3 DNA sequence: TGTGCCAGCTCGGGGCTTACCTACAATGAGCAGTTCTTC. Residues: CASSGLTYNEQFF.

This chain links TRBV7-2 with TRBJ2-1; either TRBD1 or TRBD2 may fit D (5 bases each). CDR1 is SGHTA and CDR2 is FQGNSA in the germline V gene. The CDR3 consists of 16 residues. V was trimmed by 3 bases and J by 0 bases, leaving 12 bases between them. For the CDR3, the DNA is TGTGCCAGCAGCTTCCCCCCGGGACGCTCCTACAATGAGCAGTTCTTC. It translates to CASSFPPGRSYNEQFF.

In its sample, this clone was seen a few times. V gene TRBV13 combines with J gene TRBJ2-7; D remains ambiguous. Trimming pared 1 base from V and 4 bases from J, leaving 8 bases between. The germline CDR1 and CDR2 sequences are PRHDT and FYEKMQ (reference sequence). This CDR3 contains 13 residues. The CDR3, as DNA: TGTGCCAGCAGCTTAGACAGAACATACGAGCAGTACTTC. Its protein product is CASSLDRTYEQYF.

This clone was observed a few times. The V call is TRBV10-2, the J call TRBJ2-5; 11 bases map to TRBD2. The CDR3 totals 15 residues. CDR1 is WSHSY and CDR2 is SAAADI in the germline V gene. The trim removed 7 bases at V and 2 bases at J, leaving 6 bases unmatched. CDR3 amino acids: CASKRLAGIQETQYF. CDR3 bases: TGCGCCAGCAAAAGACTAGCGGGGATACAAGAGACCCAGTACTTC.